This TCR beta chain was identified in a study of graft-versus-host responses after intestinal transplantation. Whole-study results and caveats: Present in recipient marrow, GvH clones included some that appeared first in ileum or blood.

This clone was counted a single time. Its antigen is not known. Assay used: immunoSEQ multiplex PCR; TCRdb lists only in-frame clones, some missing. The data show 96,000 or so clones, more than 85% seen once. The germline CDR1 and CDR2 sequences are KGHSH and LQKENI. V shed 2 bases and J shed 9 bases, with 20 bases lying between them. This CDR3 contains 16 residues. The source was unstimulated CD4+ T cells sorted from spleen or lymph node cells, collected before intestinal transplant. This chain uses TRBV18 with TRBJ2-1; D gene unclear. This receptor was taken from a human donor who received an intestinal transplant. This CDR3 reads CASSPIGASLGTEQFF. The CDR3 DNA follows: TGTGCCAGCTCACCAATCGGTGCTAGTCTCGGCACTGAGCAGTTCTTC.